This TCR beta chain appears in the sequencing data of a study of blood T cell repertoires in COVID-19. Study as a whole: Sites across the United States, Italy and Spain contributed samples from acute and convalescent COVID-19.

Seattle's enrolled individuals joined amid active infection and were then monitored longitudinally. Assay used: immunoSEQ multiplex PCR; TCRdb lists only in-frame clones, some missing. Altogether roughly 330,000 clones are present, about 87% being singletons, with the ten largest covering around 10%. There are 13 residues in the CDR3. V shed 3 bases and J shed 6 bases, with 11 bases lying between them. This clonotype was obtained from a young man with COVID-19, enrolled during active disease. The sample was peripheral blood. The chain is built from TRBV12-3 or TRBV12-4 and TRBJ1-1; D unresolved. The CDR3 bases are TGTGCCAGCAGTTTCAGTTCAGTCTCTGAAGCTTTCTTT. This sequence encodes CASSFSSVSEAFF.